Sequencing of this TCR beta chain was carried out in a study of blood T cell repertoires in COVID-19. Looking at the study overall: Material from acute and convalescent COVID-19 was sourced from the United States, Italy and Spain. T cells, B-cell-depleted T cells, or PBMCs supplied cDNA or gDNA.

CDR3 length: 14 residues. The germline gives CDR1 KGHSH, CDR2 LQKENI. Trimming removed 3 bases at V and 6 bases at J, with 12 bases between. Original processing notes: Estimated nucleated cell counts came from reference gene primer amplification. Clones were sequenced by immunoSEQ multiplex PCR, and TCRdb holds only the in-frame ones, with some missing. The D gene and trimming were derived from the DNA, and the V and J assignments and clone size from that table. The sample carries some 200,000 clones, around 81% recorded once. Enrolled during active infection, Seattle patients were then followed longitudinally.

The chain uses TRBV18 and TRBJ1-5, with D perhaps TRBD1 (5 bases). This TCR was sampled from a middle-aged woman with COVID-19, enrolled during active disease. Sequencing was done on a sample of peripheral blood. CDR3 sequence: CASSPVGASQPQHF. The CDR3 DNA is TGTGCCAGCTCACCGGTAGGGGCATCTCAGCCCCAGCATTTT.